This is a list of T cell receptor beta chains from one sample in a study of blood T cell repertoires in COVID-19. Using immunoSEQ multiplex PCR, the repertoire was profiled, and TCRdb retains in-frame clones only, with some absent. The data contain approximately 27,000 clones, 88% of them seen just once; the ten biggest clones take up approximately 7.7%. Sequenced material: peripheral blood. All receptors come from a woman aged 50 to 60 with active COVID-19. Both conserved end residues are part of each CDR3. Each record gives: clone size, V gene, D gene, J gene, CDR3 protein, CDR3 DNA. The D gene is left open where the match is weak. Some rows mark clone size as missing; the rest say once, few, many or name a class of expanded clone.

>NA|TRBV30|NA|TRBJ2-1
CAWSHGLVADEQFF
TGTGCCTGGAGTCACGGCCTAGTGGCGGATGAGCAGTTCTTC
>NA|TRBV10-1|TRBD1|TRBJ2-1
CASSEGGRNEQFF
TGCGCCAGCAGTGAAGGGGGCAGGAATGAGCAGTTCTTC
>NA|TRBV19|TRBD2|TRBJ2-4
CASTAGWDNIQYF
TGTGCCAGTACAGCGGGATGGGATAACATTCAGTACTTC
>once|TRBV11-2|NA|TRBJ2-2
CASSRQGNTGELFF
TGTGCCAGCAGCCGGCAGGGGAACACCGGGGAGCTGTTTTTT
>once|TRBV11-2|NA|TRBJ2-5
CASSLVGARKETQYF
TGTGCCAGCAGCTTAGTGGGGGCCAGAAAAGAGACCCAGTACTTC
>NA|TRBV28|TRBD1|TRBJ1-1
CASSFLQGDLNTEAFF
TGTGCCAGCAGTTTCTTACAGGGGGATTTGAACACTGAAGCTTTCTTT
>NA|TRBV4-2|NA|TRBJ1-4
CASRPGWNEKLFF
TGTGCCAGCCGCCCGGGTTGGAATGAAAAACTGTTTTTT
>NA|TRBV4-2|NA|TRBJ1-1
CASSQESAMNTEAFF
TGTGCCAGCAGCCAAGAGAGTGCGATGAACACTGAAGCTTTCTTT
>NA|TRBV2|TRBD2|TRBJ2-7
CAISTSGYEQYF
TGTGCCATTTCGACTAGCGGCTACGAGCAGTACTTC
>NA|TRBV13|NA|TRBJ2-1
CASSLLARGQFF
TGTGCCAGCAGCTTGTTAGCGCGCGGGCAGTTCTTC
>NA|TRBV6-6|NA|TRBJ2-5
CASSVQGLAETQYF
TGTGCCAGCAGTGTCCAGGGGTTGGCGGAGACCCAGTACTTC
>once|TRBV11-3|NA|TRBJ1-1
CASSQQGQKAFF
TGTGCCAGCAGCCAACAGGGTCAGAAGGCTTTCTTT
>NA|TRBV5-1|NA|TRBJ1-5
CASSLAGFPNQPQHF
TGCGCCAGCAGCTTGGCCGGGTTCCCCAATCAGCCCCAGCATTTT
>NA|TRBV28|TRBD1|TRBJ2-2
CASRDRGAWTGELFF
TGTGCCAGCAGGGACAGGGGCGCGTGGACCGGGGAGCTGTTTTTT
>NA|TRBV13|TRBD2|TRBJ2-7
CASSHRLAGAEQYF
TGTGCCAGCAGCCATCGACTAGCGGGAGCCGAGCAGTACTTC
>NA|TRBV5-1|NA|TRBJ1-2
CASSAQANYGYTF
TGCGCCAGCAGCGCTCAAGCGAACTATGGCTACACCTTC
>NA|TRBV7-8|NA|TRBJ2-5
CASSLVRQETQYF
TGTGCCAGCAGCTTAGTCAGGCAAGAGACCCAGTACTTC
>NA|TRBV28|TRBD1|TRBJ2-5
CASSLDRAQETQYF
TGTGCCAGCAGCCTGGACAGGGCCCAAGAGACCCAGTACTTC
>NA|TRBV28|NA|TRBJ1-1
CASEMRGIENTEAFF
TGTGCCAGTGAGATGCGGGGAATCGAGAACACTGAAGCTTTCTTT
>NA|TRBV5-4|TRBD2|TRBJ2-1
CASSLSGRLYNEQFF
TGTGCCAGCAGCTTAAGCGGGAGGCTATACAATGAGCAGTTCTTC
>NA|TRBV19|NA|TRBJ1-4
CASSISGLHEKLFF
TGTGCCAGTAGTATTTCAGGACTTCATGAAAAACTGTTTTTT
>NA|TRBV19|TRBD2|TRBJ2-2
CASSTFRLAPTGGELFF
TGTGCCAGTAGTACTTTTCGACTAGCCCCCACGGGCGGGGAGCTGTTTTTT
>NA|TRBV18|TRBD1|TRBJ1-3
CASSPGQGAGNTIYF
TGTGCCAGCTCCCCAGGACAGGGCGCTGGAAACACCATATATTTT
>once|TRBV21-1|NA|TRBJ1-4
CASSKKRVGDNEKLFF
TGTGCCAGCAGCAAAAAGCGGGTGGGGGATAATGAAAAACTGTTTTTT
>NA|TRBV2|TRBD1|TRBJ1-1
CATRTGGNTEAFF
TGTGCCACAAGGACAGGGGGTAACACTGAAGCTTTCTTT
>NA|TRBV5-6|TRBD2|TRBJ2-1
CASSLEGGRGNEQFF
TGTGCCAGCAGCTTGGAAGGCGGGAGGGGTAATGAGCAGTTCTTC
>NA|TRBV27|TRBD1|TRBJ2-1
CASNPRDRYNEQFF
TGTGCCAGCAATCCCCGGGACAGGTACAATGAGCAGTTCTTC
>NA|TRBV12-5|NA|TRBJ1-1
CASGLWKGFGTEAFF
TGTGCTAGTGGTTTGTGGAAGGGGTTTGGCACTGAAGCTTTCTTT
>NA|TRBV5-1|NA|TRBJ2-2
CASSLFGAGELFF
TGCGCCAGCAGCTTGTTTGGAGCCGGGGAGCTGTTTTTT
>few|TRBV5-1|NA|TRBJ2-7
CASSLSAGPYEQYF
TGCGCCAGCAGCTTGTCCGCAGGGCCCTACGAGCAGTACTTC
>once|TRBV14|NA|TRBJ2-3
CASSQLQASTDTQYF
TGTGCCAGCAGCCAGCTACAGGCGAGCACAGATACGCAGTATTTT
>NA|TRBV5-1|NA|TRBJ2-5
CASSLTGGLGPETQYF
TGCGCCAGCAGCTTGACCGGGGGATTAGGGCCGGAGACCCAGTACTTC
>NA|TRBV5-4|TRBD2|TRBJ2-5
CASSRPVAGGLNAETQYF
TGTGCCAGCAGCCGGCCGGTAGCGGGAGGGCTTAATGCGGAGACCCAGTACTTC
>NA|TRBV2|NA|TRBJ1-3
CASRANRATSGNTIYF
TGTGCCAGCAGGGCTAACAGGGCCACCTCTGGAAACACCATATATTTT
>NA|TRBV7-2|TRBD2|TRBJ2-7
CASSSSSGVYSYEQYF
TGTGCCAGCAGCTCCTCTAGCGGAGTATACTCCTACGAGCAGTACTTC
>NA|TRBV5-1|TRBD1|TRBJ1-5
CASSLETGVGQPQHF
TGCGCCAGCAGCTTGGAGACAGGGGTTGGACAGCCCCAGCATTTT
>once|TRBV7-9|NA|TRBJ2-1
CASSPGLAAYNEQFF
TGTGCCAGCAGCCCCGGGCTAGCAGCCTACAATGAGCAGTTCTTC
>few|TRBV4-2|NA|TRBJ1-2
CASSQGADGILNYGYTF
TGTGCCAGCAGCCAGGGGGCGGACGGTATCCTTAACTATGGCTACACCTTC
>NA|TRBV19|TRBD2|TRBJ2-1
CASSFKLAGGPGDEQFF
TGTGCCAGTAGTTTCAAACTAGCGGGAGGCCCGGGCGATGAGCAGTTCTTC
>NA|TRBV18|NA|TRBJ1-2
CASSEDLDNYGYTF
TGTGCCAGCTCCGAAGACTTGGATAACTATGGCTACACCTTC
>NA|TRBV5-1|NA|TRBJ1-3
CASSLGPQSSGNTIYF
TGCGCCAGCAGCTTGGGACCACAGAGCTCTGGAAACACCATATATTTT
>NA|TRBV11-3|TRBD2|TRBJ2-3
CASSFGGSTTSTDTQYF
TGTGCCAGCAGCTTTGGCGGGAGCACTACTAGCACAGATACGCAGTATTTT
>NA|TRBV18|TRBD1|TRBJ2-3
CASSVRTGSTDTQYF
TGTGCCAGCTCAGTTCGGACAGGGAGCACAGATACGCAGTATTTT
>NA|TRBV5-1|NA|TRBJ2-1
CASSFWGRGLHNEQFF
TGCGCCAGCAGCTTTTGGGGGCGGGGGCTCCACAATGAGCAGTTCTTC
>NA|TRBV7-2|NA|TRBJ2-1
CASSLETVPYNEQFF
TGTGCCAGCAGCTTAGAGACAGTCCCCTACAATGAGCAGTTCTTC
>NA|TRBV7-2|NA|TRBJ1-2
CASSLDGNYGYTF
TGTGCCAGCAGCTTAGACGGGAACTATGGCTACACCTTC
>once|TRBV9|TRBD2|TRBJ2-3
CASSGTRSTDTQYF
TGTGCCAGCAGTGGGACTAGATCCACAGATACGCAGTATTTT
>few|TRBV1|NA|TRBJ2-5
CTSSQDSTSGPQETQYF
TGCACCAGCAGCCAAGATAGCACTAGCGGACCCCAAGAGACCCAGTACTTC
>NA|TRBV6-5|NA|TRBJ2-1
CASRGLGSYNEQFF
TGTGCCAGCAGGGGCCTGGGCTCCTACAATGAGCAGTTCTTC
>NA|TRBV4-1|NA|TRBJ2-1
CASSPAVTPHNEQFF
TGCGCCAGCAGCCCAGCGGTAACTCCCCACAATGAGCAGTTCTTC
>NA|TRBV5-1|TRBD2|TRBJ2-1
CASSLTLAGGLDEQFF
TGCGCCAGCAGCCTAACGCTGGCGGGAGGGCTCGATGAGCAGTTCTTC
>NA|TRBV5-1|TRBD1|TRBJ1-2
CASSLAGTGGGYTF
TGCGCCAGCAGCTTGGCCGGGACAGGGGGTGGCTACACCTTC
>few|TRBV15|NA|TRBJ2-5
CATSRGQQETQYF
TGTGCCACCAGCCGCGGACAGCAAGAGACCCAGTACTTC